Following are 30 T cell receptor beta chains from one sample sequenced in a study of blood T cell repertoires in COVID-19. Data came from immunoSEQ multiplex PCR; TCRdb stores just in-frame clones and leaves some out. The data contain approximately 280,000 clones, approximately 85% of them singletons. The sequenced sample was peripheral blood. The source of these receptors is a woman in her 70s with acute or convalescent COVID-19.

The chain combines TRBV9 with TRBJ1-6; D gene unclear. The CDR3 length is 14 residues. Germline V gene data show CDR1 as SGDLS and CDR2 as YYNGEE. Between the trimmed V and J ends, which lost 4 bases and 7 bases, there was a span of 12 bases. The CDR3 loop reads CASSPQMGNSPLHF. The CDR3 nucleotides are TGTGCCAGCAGCCCCCAGATGGGCAATTCACCCCTCCACTTT.

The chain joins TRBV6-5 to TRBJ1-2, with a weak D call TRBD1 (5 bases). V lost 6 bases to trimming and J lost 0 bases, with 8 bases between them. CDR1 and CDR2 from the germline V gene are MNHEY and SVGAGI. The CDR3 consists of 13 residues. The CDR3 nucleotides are TGTGCCAGCAGCGCAGGGACTAACTATGGCTACACCTTC. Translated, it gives CASSAGTNYGYTF.

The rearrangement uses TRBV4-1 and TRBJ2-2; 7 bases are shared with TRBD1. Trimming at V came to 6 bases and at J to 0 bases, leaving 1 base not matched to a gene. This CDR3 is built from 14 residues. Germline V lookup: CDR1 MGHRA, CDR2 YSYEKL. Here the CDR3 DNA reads TGCGCCAGCAGAGGGGGCGCGAACACCGGGGAGCTGTTTTTT. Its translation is CASRGGANTGELFF.

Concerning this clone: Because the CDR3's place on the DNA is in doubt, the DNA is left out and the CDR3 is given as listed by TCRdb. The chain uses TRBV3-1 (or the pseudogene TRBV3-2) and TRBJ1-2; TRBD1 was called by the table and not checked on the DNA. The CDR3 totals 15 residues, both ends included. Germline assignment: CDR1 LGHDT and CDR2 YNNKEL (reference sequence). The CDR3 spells CASSPFGPGKGGYTF.

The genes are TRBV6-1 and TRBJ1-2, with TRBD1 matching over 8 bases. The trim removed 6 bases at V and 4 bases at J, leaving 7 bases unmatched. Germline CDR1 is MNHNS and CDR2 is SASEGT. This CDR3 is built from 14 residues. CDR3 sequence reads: CASRAQGVSYGYTF. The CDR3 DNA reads TGTGCCAGCAGAGCACAGGGGGTAAGCTATGGCTACACCTTC.

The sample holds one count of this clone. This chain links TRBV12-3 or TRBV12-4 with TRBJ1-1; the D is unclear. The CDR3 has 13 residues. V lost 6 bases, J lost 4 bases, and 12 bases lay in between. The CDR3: CASRQLRGTEAFF. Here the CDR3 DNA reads TGTGCCAGCAGGCAGCTCCGGGGCACTGAAGCTTTCTTT.

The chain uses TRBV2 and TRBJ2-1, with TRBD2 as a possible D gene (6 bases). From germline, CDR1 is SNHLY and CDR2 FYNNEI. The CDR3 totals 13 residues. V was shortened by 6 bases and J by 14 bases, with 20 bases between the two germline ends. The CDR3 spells CASSPGRGLPEFF. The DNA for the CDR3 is TGTGCCAGCAGCCCCGGGAGAGGACTACCGGAGTTCTTC.

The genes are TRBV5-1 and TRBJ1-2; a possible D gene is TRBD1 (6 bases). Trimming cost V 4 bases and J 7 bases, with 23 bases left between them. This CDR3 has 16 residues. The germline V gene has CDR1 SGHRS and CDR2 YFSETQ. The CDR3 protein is CASSRGRGGPPPGYTF. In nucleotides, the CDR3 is TGCGCCAGCAGCCGTGGTCGAGGGGGACCACCTCCTGGCTACACCTTC.

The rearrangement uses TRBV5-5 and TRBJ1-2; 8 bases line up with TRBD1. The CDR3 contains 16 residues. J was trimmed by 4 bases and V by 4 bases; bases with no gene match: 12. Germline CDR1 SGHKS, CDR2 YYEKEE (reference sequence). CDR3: CASSRAGTGGIYGYTF. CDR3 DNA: TGTGCCAGCAGCCGGGCCGGGACAGGAGGGATCTATGGCTACACCTTC.

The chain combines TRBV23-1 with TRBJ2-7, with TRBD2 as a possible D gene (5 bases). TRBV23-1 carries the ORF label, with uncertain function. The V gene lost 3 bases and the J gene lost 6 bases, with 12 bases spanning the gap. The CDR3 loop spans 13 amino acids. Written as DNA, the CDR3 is TGCGCCAGCAGTCAGTACACTAGGTGCGAGCAGTACTTC. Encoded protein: CASSQYTRCEQYF.

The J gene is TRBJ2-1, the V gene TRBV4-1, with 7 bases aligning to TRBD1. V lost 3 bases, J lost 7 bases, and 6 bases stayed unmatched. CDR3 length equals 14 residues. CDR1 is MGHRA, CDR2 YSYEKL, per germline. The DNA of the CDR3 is TGCGCCAGCAGCCAGGTGGACAGGAATAATGAGCAGTTCTTC. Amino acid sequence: CASSQVDRNNEQFF.

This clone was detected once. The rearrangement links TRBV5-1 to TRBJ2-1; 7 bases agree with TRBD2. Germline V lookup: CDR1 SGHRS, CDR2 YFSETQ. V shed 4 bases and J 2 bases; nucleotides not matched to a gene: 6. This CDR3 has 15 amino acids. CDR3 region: CASSPPGGPYNEQFF. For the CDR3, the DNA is TGCGCCAGCAGCCCTCCGGGGGGACCCTACAATGAGCAGTTCTTC.

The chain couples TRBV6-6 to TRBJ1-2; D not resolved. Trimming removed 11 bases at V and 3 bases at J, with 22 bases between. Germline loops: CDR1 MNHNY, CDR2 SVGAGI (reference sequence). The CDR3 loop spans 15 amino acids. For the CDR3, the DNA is TGTGCCTCCCACCTAATGGAGGCAGACTACTATGGCTACACCTTC. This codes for CASHLMEADYYGYTF.

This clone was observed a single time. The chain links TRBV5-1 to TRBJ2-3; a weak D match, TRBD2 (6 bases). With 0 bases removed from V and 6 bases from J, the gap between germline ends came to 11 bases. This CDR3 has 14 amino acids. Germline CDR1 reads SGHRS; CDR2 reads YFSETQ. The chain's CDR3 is CASSLGPAGDTQYF. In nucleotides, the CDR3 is TGCGCCAGCAGCTTGGGCCCGGCGGGGGATACGCAGTATTTT. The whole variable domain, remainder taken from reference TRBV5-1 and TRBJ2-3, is KAGVTQTPRYLIKTRGQQVTLSCSPISGHRSVSWYQQTPGQGLQFLFEYFSETQRNKGNFPGRFSGRQFSNSRSEMNVSTLELGDSALYLCASSLGPAGDTQYFGPGTRLTVL.

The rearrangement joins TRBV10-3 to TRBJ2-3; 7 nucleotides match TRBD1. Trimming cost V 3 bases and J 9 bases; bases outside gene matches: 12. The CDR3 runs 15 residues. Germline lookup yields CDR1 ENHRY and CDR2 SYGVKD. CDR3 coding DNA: TGTGCCATCAGTGACGGGCAGGGGGAGTCGGGGACGCAGTATTTT. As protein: CAISDGQGESGTQYF.

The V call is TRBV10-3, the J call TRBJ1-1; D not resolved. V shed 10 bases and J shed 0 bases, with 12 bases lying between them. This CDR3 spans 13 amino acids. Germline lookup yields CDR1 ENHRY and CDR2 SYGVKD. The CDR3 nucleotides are TGTGCCACCGCCCCTCAGGTGAACACTGAAGCTTTCTTT. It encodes CATAPQVNTEAFF.

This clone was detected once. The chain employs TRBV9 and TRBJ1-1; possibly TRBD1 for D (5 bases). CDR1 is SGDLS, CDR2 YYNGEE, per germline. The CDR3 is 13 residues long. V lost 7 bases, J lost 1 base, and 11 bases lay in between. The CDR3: CASAPTGNTEAFF. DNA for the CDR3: TGTGCCAGCGCCCCCACAGGGAACACTGAAGCTTTCTTT.

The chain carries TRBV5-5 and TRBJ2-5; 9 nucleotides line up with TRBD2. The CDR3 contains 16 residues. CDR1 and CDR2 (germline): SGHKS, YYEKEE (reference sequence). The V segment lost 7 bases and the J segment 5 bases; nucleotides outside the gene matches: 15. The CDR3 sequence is CASLLGRAGGLETQYF. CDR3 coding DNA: TGTGCCAGCCTGCTAGGTCGCGCGGGGGGGCTTGAGACCCAGTACTTC.

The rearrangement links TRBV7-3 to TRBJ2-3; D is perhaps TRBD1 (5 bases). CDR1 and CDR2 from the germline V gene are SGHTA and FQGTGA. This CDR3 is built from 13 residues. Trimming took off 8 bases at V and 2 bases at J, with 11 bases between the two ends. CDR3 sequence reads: CASGQGSTDTQYF. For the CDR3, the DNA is TGTGCCAGCGGGCAGGGATCCACAGATACGCAGTATTTT.

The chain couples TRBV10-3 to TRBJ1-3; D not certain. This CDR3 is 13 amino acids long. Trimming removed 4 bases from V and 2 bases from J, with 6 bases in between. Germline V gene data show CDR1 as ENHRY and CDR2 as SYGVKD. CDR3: CAISVGPGNTIYF. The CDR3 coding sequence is TGTGCCATCAGTGTGGGCCCTGGAAACACCATATATTTT.

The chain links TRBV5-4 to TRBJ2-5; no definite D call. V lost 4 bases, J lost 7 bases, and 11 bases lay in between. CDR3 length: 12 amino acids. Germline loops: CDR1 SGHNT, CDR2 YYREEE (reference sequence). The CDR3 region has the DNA TGTGCCAGCAGCCCCCTCGGTCGGACCCAGTACTTC. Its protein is CASSPLGRTQYF.

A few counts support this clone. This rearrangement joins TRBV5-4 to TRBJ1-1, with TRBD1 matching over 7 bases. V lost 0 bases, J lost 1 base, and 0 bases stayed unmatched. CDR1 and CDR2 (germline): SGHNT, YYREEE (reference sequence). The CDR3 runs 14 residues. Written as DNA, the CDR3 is TGTGCCAGCAGCTTGGACAGGGGGAACACTGAAGCTTTCTTT. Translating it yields CASSLDRGNTEAFF.

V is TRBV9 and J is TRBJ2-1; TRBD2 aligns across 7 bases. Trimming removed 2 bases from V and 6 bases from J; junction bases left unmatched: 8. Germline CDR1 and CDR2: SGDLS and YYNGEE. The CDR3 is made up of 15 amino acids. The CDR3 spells CASSVERGSINEQFF. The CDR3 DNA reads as TGTGCCAGCAGCGTTGAGCGGGGAAGCATCAATGAGCAGTTCTTC.

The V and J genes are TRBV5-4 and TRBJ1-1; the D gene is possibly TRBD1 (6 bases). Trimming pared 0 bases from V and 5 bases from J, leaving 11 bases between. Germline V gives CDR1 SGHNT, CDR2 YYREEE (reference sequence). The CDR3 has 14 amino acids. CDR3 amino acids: CASSLEGTGTEAFF. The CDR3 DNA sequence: TGTGCCAGCAGCTTGGAGGGAACAGGGACTGAAGCTTTCTTT.

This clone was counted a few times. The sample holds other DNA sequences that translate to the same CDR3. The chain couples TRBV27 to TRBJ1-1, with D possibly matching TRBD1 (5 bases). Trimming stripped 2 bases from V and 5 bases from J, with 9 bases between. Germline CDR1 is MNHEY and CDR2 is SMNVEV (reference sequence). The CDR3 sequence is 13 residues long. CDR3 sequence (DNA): TGTGCCAGCAGTTTACGACGGGGGACTGAAGCTTTCTTT. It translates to CASSLRRGTEAFF.

Here the CDR3 reads CASSVGGFDGANVLTF. CDR3 DNA sequence: TGTGCCAGCAGCGTAGGGGGCTTTGATGGGGCCAACGTCCTGACTTTC. The chain has TRBV9 and TRBJ2-6; TRBD1 is a possible D gene (5 bases). Germline lookup yields CDR1 SGDLS and CDR2 YYNGEE. V dropped 0 bases and J dropped 3 bases, with 10 bases sitting between them. This CDR3 spans 16 amino acids.

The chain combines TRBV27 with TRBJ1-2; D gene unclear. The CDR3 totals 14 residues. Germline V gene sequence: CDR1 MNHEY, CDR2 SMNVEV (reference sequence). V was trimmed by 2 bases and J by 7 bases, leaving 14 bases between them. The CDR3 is CASSLDRGSGGYTF. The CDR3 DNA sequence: TGTGCCAGCAGTTTAGACCGGGGTTCAGGTGGCTACACCTTC.

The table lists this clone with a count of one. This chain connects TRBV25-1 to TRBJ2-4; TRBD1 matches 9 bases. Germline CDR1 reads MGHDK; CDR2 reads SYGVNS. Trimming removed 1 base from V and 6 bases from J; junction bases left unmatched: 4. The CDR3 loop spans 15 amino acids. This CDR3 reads CASSESGQGTNIQYF. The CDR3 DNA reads TGTGCCAGCAGTGAATCAGGACAGGGGACAAACATTCAGTACTTC.

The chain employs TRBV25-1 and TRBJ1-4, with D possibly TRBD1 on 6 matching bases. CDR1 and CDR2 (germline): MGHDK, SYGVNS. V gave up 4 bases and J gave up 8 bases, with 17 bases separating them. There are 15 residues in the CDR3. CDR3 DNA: TGTGCCAGCAGTGCTCCTGGACAGTTTAGGGAAAAACTGTTTTTT. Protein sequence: CASSAPGQFREKLFF.

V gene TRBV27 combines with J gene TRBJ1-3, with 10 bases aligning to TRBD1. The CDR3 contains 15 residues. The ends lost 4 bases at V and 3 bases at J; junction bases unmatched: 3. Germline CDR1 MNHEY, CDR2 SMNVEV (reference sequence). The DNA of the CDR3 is TGTGCCAGCAGTTCGGACAGGGGGTATGGAAACACCATATATTTT. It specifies CASSSDRGYGNTIYF.